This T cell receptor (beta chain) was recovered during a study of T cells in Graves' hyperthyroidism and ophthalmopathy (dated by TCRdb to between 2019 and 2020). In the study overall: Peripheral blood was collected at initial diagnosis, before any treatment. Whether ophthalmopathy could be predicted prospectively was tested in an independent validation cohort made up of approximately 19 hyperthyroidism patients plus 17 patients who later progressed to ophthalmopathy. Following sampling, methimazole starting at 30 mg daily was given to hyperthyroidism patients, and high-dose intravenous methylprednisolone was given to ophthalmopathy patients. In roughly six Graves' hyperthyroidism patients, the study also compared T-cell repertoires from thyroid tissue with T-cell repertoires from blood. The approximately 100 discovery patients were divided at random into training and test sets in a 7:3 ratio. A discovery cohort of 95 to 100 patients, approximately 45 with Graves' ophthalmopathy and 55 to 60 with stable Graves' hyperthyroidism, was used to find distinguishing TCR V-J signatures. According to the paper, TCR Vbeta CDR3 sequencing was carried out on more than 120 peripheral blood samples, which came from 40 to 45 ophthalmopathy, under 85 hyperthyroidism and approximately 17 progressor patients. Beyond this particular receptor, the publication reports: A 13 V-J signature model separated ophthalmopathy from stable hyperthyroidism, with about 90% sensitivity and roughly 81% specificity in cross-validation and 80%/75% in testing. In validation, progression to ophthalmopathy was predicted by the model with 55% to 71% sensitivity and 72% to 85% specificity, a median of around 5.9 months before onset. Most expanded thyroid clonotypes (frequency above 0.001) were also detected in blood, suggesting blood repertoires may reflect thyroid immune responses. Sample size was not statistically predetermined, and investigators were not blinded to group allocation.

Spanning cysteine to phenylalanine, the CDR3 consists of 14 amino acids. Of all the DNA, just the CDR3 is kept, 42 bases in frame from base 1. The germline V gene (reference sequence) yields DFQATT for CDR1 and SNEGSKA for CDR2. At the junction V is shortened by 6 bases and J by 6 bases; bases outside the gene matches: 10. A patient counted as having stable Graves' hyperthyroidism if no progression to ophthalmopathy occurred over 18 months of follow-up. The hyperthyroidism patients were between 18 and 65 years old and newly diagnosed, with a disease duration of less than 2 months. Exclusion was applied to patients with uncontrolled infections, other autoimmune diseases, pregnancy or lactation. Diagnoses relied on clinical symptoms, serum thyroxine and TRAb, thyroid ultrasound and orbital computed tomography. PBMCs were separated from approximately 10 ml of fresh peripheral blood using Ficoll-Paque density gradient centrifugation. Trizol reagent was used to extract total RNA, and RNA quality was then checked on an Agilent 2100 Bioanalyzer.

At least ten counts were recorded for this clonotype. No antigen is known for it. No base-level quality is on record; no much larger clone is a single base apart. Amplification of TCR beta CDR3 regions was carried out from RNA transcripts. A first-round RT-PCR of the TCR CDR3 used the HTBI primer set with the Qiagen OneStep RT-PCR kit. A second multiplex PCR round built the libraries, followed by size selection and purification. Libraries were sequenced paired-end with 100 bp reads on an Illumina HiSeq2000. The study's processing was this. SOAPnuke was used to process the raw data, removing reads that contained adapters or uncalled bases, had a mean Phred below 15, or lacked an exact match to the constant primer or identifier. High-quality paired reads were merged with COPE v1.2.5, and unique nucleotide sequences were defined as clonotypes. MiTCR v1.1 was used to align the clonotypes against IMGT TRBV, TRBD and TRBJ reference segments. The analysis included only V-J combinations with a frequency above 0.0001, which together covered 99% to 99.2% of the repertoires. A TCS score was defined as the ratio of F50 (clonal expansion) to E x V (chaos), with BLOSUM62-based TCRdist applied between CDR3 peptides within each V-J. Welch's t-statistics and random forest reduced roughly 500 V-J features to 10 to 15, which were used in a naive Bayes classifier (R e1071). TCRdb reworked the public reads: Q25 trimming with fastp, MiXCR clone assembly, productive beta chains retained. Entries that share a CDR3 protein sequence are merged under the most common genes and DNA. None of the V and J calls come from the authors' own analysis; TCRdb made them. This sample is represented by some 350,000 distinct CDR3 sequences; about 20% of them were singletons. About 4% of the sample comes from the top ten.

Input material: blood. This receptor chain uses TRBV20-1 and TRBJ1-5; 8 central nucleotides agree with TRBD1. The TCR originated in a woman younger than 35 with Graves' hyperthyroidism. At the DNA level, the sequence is TGCAGTGCCATCCAGGGGGCGCGGGTTCAGCCCCAGCATTTT. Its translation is CSAIQGARVQPQHF.